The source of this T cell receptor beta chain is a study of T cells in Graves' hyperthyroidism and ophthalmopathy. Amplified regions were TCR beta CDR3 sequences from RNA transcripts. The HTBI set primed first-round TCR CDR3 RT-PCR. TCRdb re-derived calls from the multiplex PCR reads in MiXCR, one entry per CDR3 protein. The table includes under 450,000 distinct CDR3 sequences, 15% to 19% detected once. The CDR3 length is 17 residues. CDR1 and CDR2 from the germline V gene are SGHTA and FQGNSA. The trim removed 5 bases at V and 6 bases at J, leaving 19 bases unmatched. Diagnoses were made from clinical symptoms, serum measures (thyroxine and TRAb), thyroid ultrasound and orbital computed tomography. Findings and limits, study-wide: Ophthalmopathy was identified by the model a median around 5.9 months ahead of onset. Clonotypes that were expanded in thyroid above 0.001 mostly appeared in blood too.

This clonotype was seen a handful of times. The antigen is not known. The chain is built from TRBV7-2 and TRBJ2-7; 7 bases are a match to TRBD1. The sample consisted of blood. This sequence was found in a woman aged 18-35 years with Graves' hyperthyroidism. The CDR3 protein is CASSPRQGLSERGEQYF. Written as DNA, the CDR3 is TGTGCCAGCAGCCCAAGACAGGGTTTAAGCGAAAGAGGCGAGCAGTACTTC.